This TCR beta chain was observed in a study of spatial heterogeneity in lung cancer. Across the whole study: TCR transcript counts in tumor regions correlated strongly with a T cell module score from matched bulk RNA-seq. There were, on average, more than 9.5 raw-read appearances for each unique TCR and UMI combination.

Study-wide points: The study found that expanded intratumoral alpha and beta TCR counts tracked tumor mutation counts. Ubiquitous and regional expanded TCR counts tracked ubiquitous and regional nonsynonymous mutations, respectively.

Time point: sample taken at primary tumor resection. Unsorted whole RNA of tumor, nontumor lung or frozen PBMC was sequenced. TCRdb re-called the 5' RACE reads with MiXCR, one entry per CDR3 protein. The data contain nearly 25,000 distinct CDR3 sequences, 8.8% of them singletons. This clonotype showed up many times. Its antigen is unknown. The sequence derives from a male donor with early-stage non-small cell lung cancer. The sample was lung tumor tissue, taken at surgery.

CDR3 sequence reads: CASSSQGVHTF. CDR3 bases: TGTGCCAGCAGTTCGCAGGGGGTACATACCTTC. This rearrangement joins TRBV28 to TRBJ1-2; 7 bases line up with TRBD1. This CDR3 has 11 residues. Trimming cost V 4 bases and J 14 bases; bases outside gene matches: 7. The germline V gene encodes CDR1 MDHEN and CDR2 SYDVKM.